This T cell receptor beta chain comes out of a study of T cells after posttransplantation cyclophosphamide. Broader study findings: Donor-recipient repertoire similarity was low at 1-2 months, rising over year one. TRB overlap between skin or GI tissue T cells and blood was limited. After PTCy, TRB diversity resembled that of CNI/methotrexate controls.

Profiled with immunoSEQ multiplex PCR; TCRdb holds only in-frame clones, not every one. The data show over 7,000 clones, with roughly 80% seen just once and approximately 15% held by the top ten. Concerning this clone itself: Its antigen is unidentified. One junction end disagrees with the germline gene, perhaps due to a read error. The same CDR3 also results from other DNA sequences found in this sample.

Treatment was busulfan-fludarabine conditioning, a marrow graft, and cyclophosphamide on days +3 and +4. The material was CD4+ T cells sorted from blood, obtained 1162 days after allogeneic stem cell transplant with posttransplant cyclophosphamide. The receptor comes from a female patient aged 40-50 years who received an allogeneic stem cell transplant from a related donor, was CMV-positive, and had no GVHD. T cells may partly derive from the graft donor.

CDR3 protein: CASSLVTNSPLHF. The CDR3, as DNA: TGTGCCAGCAGTCTCGTTACAAATTCCCCCCTCCACTTT. The V gene is TRBV14, the J gene TRBJ1-6; D remains unclear. Looked up from germline, CDR1 is SGHDN and CDR2 is FVKESK. The CDR3 is made up of 13 amino acids.